These 3 T cell receptor beta chains were all obtained from the same sample, sequenced in a study of OX40 agonist ivuxolimab in advanced cancers. The table came from immunoSEQ multiplex PCR; TCRdb's copy has only in-frame clones and leaves some out. The sample yields 20,000 to 25,000 clones, 88% seen once. Sequenced material: CD4+ or CD8+ T cells sorted from blood, taken in a trial of the OX40 agonist ivuxolimab. The receptors stem from an adult with an advanced solid tumor such as melanoma, head and neck, liver or kidney cancer.

The gene calls are TRBV9 and TRBJ1-1; 9 bases are shared with TRBD1. Germline lookup yields CDR1 SGDLS and CDR2 YYNGEE. V was clipped by 4 bases and J by 3 bases; unmatched bases: 4. The length of the CDR3 is 14 residues. The CDR3 DNA follows: TGTGCCAGCAGCCGCCGGACAGGGGACACTGAAGCTTTCTTT. It specifies CASSRRTGDTEAFF.

The V call is TRBV2, the J call TRBJ1-6; D is undetermined. The ends were cut back, 2 bases at V and 7 bases at J, with 9 bases in the middle. Germline values: CDR1 SNHLY, CDR2 FYNNEI. The CDR3 runs to 14 residues. CDR3 nucleotides: TGTGCCAGCAGTGAATTCCGGGGAAATTCACCCCTCCACTTT. This codes for CASSEFRGNSPLHF.

Notes on this clone: The sample contains more than one DNA sequence encoding this CDR3. The chain carries TRBV5-6 and TRBJ1-2, with TRBD1 as a possible D gene (5 bases). The CDR3 runs to 14 residues. Germline V lookup: CDR1 SGHDT, CDR2 YYEEEE. Trimming pared 6 bases from V and 8 bases from J, leaving 20 bases between. DNA for the CDR3: TGTGCCAGCATTCTGGGGCCCGGGGGTCGGGGCTACACCTTC. Encoded protein: CASILGPGGRGYTF.